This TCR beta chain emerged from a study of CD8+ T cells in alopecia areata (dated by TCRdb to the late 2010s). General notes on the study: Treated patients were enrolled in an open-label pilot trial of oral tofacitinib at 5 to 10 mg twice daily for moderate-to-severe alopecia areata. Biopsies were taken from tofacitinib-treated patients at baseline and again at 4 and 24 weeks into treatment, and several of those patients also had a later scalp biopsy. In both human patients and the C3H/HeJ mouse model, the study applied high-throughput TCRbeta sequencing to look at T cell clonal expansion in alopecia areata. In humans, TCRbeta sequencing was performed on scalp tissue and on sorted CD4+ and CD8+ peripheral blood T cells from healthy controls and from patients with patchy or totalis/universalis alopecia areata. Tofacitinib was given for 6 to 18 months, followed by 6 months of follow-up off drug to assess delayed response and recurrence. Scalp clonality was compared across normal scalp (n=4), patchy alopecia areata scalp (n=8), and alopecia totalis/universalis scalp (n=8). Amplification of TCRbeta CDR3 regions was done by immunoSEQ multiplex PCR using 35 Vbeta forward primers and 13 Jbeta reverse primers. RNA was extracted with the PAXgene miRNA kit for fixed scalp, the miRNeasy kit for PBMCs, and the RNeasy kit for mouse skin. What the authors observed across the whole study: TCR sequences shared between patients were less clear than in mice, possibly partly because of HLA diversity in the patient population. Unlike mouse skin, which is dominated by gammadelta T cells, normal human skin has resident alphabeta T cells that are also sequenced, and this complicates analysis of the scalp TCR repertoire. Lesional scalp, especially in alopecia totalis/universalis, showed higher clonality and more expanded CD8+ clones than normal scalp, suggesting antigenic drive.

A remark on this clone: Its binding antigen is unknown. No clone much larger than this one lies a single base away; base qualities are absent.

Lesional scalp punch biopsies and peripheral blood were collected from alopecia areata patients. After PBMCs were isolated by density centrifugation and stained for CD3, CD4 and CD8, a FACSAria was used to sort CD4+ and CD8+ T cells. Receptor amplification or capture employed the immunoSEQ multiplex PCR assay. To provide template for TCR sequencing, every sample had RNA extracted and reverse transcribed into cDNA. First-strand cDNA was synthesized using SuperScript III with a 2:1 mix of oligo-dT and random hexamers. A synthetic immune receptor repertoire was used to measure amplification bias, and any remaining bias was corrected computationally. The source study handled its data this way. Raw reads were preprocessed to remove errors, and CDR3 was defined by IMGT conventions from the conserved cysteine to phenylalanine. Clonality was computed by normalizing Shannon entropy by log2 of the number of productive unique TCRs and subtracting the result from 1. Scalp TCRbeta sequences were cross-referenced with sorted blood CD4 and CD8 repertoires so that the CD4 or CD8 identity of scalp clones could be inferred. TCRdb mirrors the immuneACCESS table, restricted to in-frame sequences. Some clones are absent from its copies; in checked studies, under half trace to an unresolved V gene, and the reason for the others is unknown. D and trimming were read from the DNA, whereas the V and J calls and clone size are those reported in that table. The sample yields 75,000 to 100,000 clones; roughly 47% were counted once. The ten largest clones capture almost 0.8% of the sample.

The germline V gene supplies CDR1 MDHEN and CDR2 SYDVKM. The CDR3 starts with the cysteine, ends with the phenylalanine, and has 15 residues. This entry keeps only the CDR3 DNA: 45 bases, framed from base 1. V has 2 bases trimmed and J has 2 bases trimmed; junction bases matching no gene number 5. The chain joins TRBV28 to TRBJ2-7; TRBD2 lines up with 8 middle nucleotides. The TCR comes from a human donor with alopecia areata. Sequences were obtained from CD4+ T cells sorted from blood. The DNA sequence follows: TGTGCCAGCAGTTTACTGGCGGGGGGCACCTACGAGCAGTACTTC. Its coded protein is CASSLLAGGTYEQYF. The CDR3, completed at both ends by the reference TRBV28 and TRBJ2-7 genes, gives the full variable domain DVKVTQSSRYLVKRTGEKVFLECVQDMDHENMFWYRQDPGLGLRLIYFSYDVKMKEKGDIPEGYSVSREKKERFSLILESASTNQTSMYLCASSLLAGGTYEQYFGPGTRLTVT.